This section outlines one T cell receptor beta chain sequence together with its context. The sample belongs to a study of cytomegalovirus exposure and HLA in healthy donors. The PCR had 60 Vbeta and 13 Jbeta primers. Using immunoSEQ multiplex PCR, the repertoire was profiled, and TCRdb retains in-frame clones only, with some absent. The sample gives just over 200,000 clones, approximately 70% of which show up once; 2% to 3% is in the top ten. The CDR3 covers 14 residues. Looked up from germline, CDR1 is SGHRS and CDR2 is YFSETQ. V was clipped by 4 bases and J by 2 bases; unmatched bases: 5. The V and J genes are TRBV5-1 and TRBJ2-7; 8 nucleotides line up with TRBD1. Sequencing was done on a sample of PBMCs. The source is a man in his forties or fifties in good health and CMV-seropositive. CDR3 amino acids: CASSMDRDTYEQYF. In DNA form, the CDR3 reads TGCGCCAGCAGCATGGACAGGGATACCTACGAGCAGTACTTC.